The T cell receptor beta chain under discussion was sequenced for a study of cytomegalovirus exposure and HLA in healthy donors. Germline V gene lookup returns CDR1 SEHNR and CDR2 FQNEAQ (reference sequence). With V trimmed by 5 bases and J by 3 bases, 9 bases remained unmatched. This CDR3 comprises 16 residues. In the case of this clone: Its target is unknown.

Study results and limitations: Presence/absence results assume similar sequencing depth per donor, which may not hold.

Vbeta (60) and Jbeta (13) primers were used in the PCR. The data were produced by immunoSEQ multiplex PCR, yet TCRdb's version contains in-frame clones alone and is incomplete. The sample has about 150,000 clones, approximately 83% seen once. The gene calls are TRBV7-9 and TRBJ1-4; 7 bases are a match to TRBD1. The TCR originated in a boy aged 2 to 10 in good health and CMV-seronegative. The specimen was PBMCs. The CDR3 DNA sequence: TGTGCCAGCAGCCCCCTAGTGACAGGGCCTAATGAAAAACTGTTTTTT. Its protein is CASSPLVTGPNEKLFF.